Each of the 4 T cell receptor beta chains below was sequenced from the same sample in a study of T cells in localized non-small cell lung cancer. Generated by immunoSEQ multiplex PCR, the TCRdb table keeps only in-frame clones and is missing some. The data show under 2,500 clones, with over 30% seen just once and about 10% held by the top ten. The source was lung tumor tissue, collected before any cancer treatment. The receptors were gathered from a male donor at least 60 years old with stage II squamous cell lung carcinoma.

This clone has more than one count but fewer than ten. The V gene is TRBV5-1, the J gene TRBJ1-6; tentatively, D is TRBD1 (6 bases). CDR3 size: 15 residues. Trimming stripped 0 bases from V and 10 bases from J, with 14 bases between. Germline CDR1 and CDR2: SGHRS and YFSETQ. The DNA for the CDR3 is TGCGCCAGCAGCTTGGCCGCGACAGGTCAATCACCCCTCCACTTT. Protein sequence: CASSLAATGQSPLHF. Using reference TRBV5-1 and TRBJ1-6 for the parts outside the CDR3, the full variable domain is KAGVTQTPRYLIKTRGQQVTLSCSPISGHRSVSWYQQTPGQGLQFLFEYFSETQRNKGNFPGRFSGRQFSNSRSEMNVSTLELGDSALYLCASSLAATGQSPLHFGNGTRLTVT.

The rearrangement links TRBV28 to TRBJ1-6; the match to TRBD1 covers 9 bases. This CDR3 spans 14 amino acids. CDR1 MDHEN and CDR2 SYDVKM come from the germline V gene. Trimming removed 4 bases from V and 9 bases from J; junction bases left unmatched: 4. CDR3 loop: CASSSGQGGSPLHF. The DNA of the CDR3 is TGTGCCAGCAGTTCGGGACAGGGAGGTTCACCCCTCCACTTT.

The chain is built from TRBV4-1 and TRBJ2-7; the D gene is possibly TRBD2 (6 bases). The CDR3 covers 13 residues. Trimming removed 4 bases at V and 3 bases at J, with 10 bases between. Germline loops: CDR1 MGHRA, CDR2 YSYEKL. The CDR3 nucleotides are TGCGCCAGCAGCCGAGGAGGGAGCTACGAGCAGTACTTC. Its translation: CASSRGGSYEQYF.

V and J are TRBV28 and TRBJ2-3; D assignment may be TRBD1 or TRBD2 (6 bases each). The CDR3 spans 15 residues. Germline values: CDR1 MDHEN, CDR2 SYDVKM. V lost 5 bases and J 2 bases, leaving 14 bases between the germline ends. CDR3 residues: CASSITGAPTDTQYF. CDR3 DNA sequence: TGTGCCAGCAGTATAACGGGGGCCCCCACAGATACGCAGTATTTT.